The clone carrying this T cell receptor (beta chain) was picked up a small number of times. Its target is unknown. In TCRdb, the reads were re-called with MiXCR into one record per CDR3 protein. The data hold roughly 500,000 distinct CDR3 sequences, with 16% observed a single time. These data come from a study of T cell repertoires in cytomegalovirus infection. Whole-study results and caveats: Within the response measured ex vivo, HLA-C-restricted CMV-specific TCR beta clonotypes were dominant.

Trimming cost V 3 bases and J 10 bases, with 13 bases left between them. The CDR3 covers 13 residues. The chain recombines TRBV12-3 or TRBV12-4 with TRBJ2-1; D may be TRBD2 (6 bases). The clonotype was recovered from a human donor in good health (CMV status not recorded). Some clones in this sample may be carry-over from other donors' samples. The sequenced material came from CD8+ T cells from PBMCs. CDR3 coding DNA: TGTGCCAGCAGTTTCGGGGGAAAGAGGGAGCAGTTCTTC. Protein sequence: CASSFGGKREQFF.